The 9 T cell receptor beta chains listed next were all sequenced from one sample in a study of OX40 agonist ivuxolimab in advanced cancers. Profiled with immunoSEQ multiplex PCR; TCRdb holds only in-frame clones, not every one. The sample shows 85,000 or so clones, 65% to 90% of them seen only once. Sequences were derived from CD4+ or CD8+ T cells sorted from blood, sampled in a trial of the OX40 agonist ivuxolimab. The source is an adult with an advanced solid tumor such as melanoma, head and neck, liver or kidney cancer.

CDR3 sequence: CASSPGTGLAGAIDTQYF. In DNA form, the CDR3 reads TGTGCCAGCAGCCCAGGGACCGGACTAGCGGGGGCCATAGATACGCAGTATTTT. The chain carries TRBV7-8 and TRBJ2-3, with TRBD2 matching 13 bases. CDR1 is SGHVS, CDR2 FQNEAQ, per germline. The CDR3 runs 18 residues. J lost 5 bases, V lost 5 bases, and 13 bases had no gene match.

V is TRBV6-5 and J is TRBJ2-7; 11 bases align to TRBD1. V trimming: 5 bases; J trimming: 1 base; junction bases outside the gene matches: 4. In germline, CDR1 is MNHEY, CDR2 SVGAGI. The CDR3 extends over 15 amino acids. Here the CDR3 DNA reads TGTGCCAGCAGTATCGGACAGGGGGCATCCTACGAGCAGTACTTC. It encodes CASSIGQGASYEQYF.

This chain joins TRBV2 and TRBJ2-1; a possible D gene is TRBD1 (5 bases). The CDR3 has 13 amino acids. Germline CDR1 and CDR2: SNHLY and FYNNEI. V was trimmed by 6 bases and J by 0 bases, leaving 6 bases between them. CDR3 loop: CASSQGSYNEQFF. CDR3 nucleotide sequence: TGTGCCAGCAGCCAGGGCTCCTACAATGAGCAGTTCTTC.

The chain recombines TRBV9 with TRBJ1-5; possible D gene TRBD1, 5 bases. Per the germline V gene, CDR1 is SGDLS and CDR2 is YYNGEE. The CDR3 contains 20 residues. Deletions cut 4 bases from V and 0 bases from J, with 26 bases between. DNA for the CDR3: TGTGCCAGCAGCCGATATCCCAATAGGCGGGGCCGGTATAGCAATCAGCCCCAGCATTTT. Translation gives CASSRYPNRRGRYSNQPQHF.

V usage is TRBV14 and J usage is TRBJ2-2; TRBD2 matches 11 bases. V gave up 4 bases and J gave up 3 bases; unmatched junction bases: 4. The germline CDR1 and CDR2 sequences are SGHDN and FVKESK. CDR3 length: 16 residues. The CDR3 protein is CASSPLAGAYTGELFF. The CDR3 DNA reads TGTGCCAGCAGCCCACTAGCGGGAGCTTACACCGGGGAGCTGTTTTTT.

V is TRBV2 and J is TRBJ1-4, with D tentatively TRBD1 (5 bases). The CDR3 has 14 amino acids. The germline V gene has CDR1 SNHLY and CDR2 FYNNEI. Trimming removed 6 bases from V and 7 bases from J, with 15 bases in between. The CDR3 DNA sequence: TGTGCCAGCAGCCAGGGCCTAAAGGGTGAAAAACTGTTTTTT. Translated: CASSQGLKGEKLFF.

The J gene is TRBJ2-7, the V gene TRBV7-9; D is perhaps TRBD1 or TRBD2 (5 bases each). With 3 bases removed from V and 5 bases from J, the gap between germline ends came to 17 bases. The CDR3 sequence is 15 residues long. Germline assignment: CDR1 SEHNR and CDR2 FQNEAQ (reference sequence). The CDR3: CASSLAGTSTDEQYF. The DNA for the CDR3 is TGTGCCAGCAGCTTGGCAGGGACCTCGACGGACGAGCAGTACTTC.

This sequence joins TRBV6-1 and TRBJ2-3; 8 nucleotides match TRBD2. Germline assignment: CDR1 MNHNS and CDR2 SASEGT. J gave up 5 bases and V 6 bases, and 10 bases lay outside the gene matches. This CDR3 region has 15 residues. The CDR3 is CASRGLAGAVDTQYF. As DNA, the CDR3 is TGTGCCAGCAGAGGTCTAGCGGGTGCAGTAGATACGCAGTATTTT.

The J gene is TRBJ2-6, the V gene TRBV6-4; D ambiguous. This CDR3 contains 14 residues. The germline V gene has CDR1 MRHNA and CDR2 SNTAGT. Trimming removed 7 bases at V and 2 bases at J, with 9 bases between. The CDR3: CASTTETGANVLTF. CDR3 DNA: TGTGCCAGCACCACAGAGACTGGGGCCAACGTCCTGACTTTC.